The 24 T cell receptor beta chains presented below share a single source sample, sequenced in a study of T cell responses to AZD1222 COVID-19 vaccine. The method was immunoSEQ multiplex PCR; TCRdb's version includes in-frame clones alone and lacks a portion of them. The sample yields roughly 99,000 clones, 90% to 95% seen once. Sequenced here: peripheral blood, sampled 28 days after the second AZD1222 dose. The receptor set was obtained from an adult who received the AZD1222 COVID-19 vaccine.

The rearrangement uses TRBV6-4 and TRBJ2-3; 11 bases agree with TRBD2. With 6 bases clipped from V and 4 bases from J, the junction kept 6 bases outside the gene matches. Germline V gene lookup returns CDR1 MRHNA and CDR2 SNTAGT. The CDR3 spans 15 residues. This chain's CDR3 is CASRRGLAASDTQYF. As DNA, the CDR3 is TGTGCCAGCAGACGGGGACTAGCGGCTTCAGATACGCAGTATTTT.

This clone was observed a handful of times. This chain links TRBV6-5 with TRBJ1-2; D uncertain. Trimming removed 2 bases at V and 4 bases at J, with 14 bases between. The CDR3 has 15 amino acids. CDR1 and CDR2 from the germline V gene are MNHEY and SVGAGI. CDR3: CASSYGSARPYGYTF. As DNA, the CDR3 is TGTGCCAGCAGTTACGGGTCGGCCAGACCCTATGGCTACACCTTC.

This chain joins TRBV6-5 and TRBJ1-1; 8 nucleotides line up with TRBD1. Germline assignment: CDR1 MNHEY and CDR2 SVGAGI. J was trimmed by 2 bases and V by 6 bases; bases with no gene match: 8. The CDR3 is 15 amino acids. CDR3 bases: TGTGCCAGCAGATTTCAAGGACAGGGCAACACTGAAGCTTTCTTT. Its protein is CASRFQGQGNTEAFF.

CDR3 sequence reads: CAISGTGTTYEQYF. The CDR3 region has the DNA TGTGCCATCAGCGGCACAGGGACAACCTACGAGCAGTACTTC. This rearrangement joins TRBV10-3 to TRBJ2-7; maybe TRBD1 (6 bases). CDR3 length: 14 residues. Trimming took off 6 bases at V and 2 bases at J, with 14 bases between the two ends. Germline CDR1 reads ENHRY; CDR2 reads SYGVKD.

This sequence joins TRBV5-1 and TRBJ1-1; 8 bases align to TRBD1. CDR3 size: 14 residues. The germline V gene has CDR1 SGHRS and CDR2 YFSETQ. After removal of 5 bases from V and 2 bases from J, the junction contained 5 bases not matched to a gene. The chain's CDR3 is CASRRDRTNTEAFF. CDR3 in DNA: TGCGCCAGCAGGAGGGACAGGACAAACACTGAAGCTTTCTTT. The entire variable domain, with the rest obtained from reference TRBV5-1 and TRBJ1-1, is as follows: KAGVTQTPRYLIKTRGQQVTLSCSPISGHRSVSWYQQTPGQGLQFLFEYFSETQRNKGNFPGRFSGRQFSNSRSEMNVSTLELGDSALYLCASRRDRTNTEAFFGQGTRLTVV.

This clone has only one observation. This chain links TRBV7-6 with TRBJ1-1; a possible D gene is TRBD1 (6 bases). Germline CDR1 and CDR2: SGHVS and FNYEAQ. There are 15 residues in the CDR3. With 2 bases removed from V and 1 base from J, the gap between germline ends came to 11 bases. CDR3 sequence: CASSLKDSPNTEAFF. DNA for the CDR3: TGTGCCAGCAGCTTAAAGGACAGTCCGAACACTGAAGCTTTCTTT.

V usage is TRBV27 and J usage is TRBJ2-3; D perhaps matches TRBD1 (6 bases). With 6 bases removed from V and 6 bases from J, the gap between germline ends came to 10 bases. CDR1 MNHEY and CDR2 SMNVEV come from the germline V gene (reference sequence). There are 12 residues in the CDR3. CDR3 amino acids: CASRTDSDTQYF. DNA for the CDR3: TGTGCCAGCAGGACGGACAGTGATACGCAGTATTTT.

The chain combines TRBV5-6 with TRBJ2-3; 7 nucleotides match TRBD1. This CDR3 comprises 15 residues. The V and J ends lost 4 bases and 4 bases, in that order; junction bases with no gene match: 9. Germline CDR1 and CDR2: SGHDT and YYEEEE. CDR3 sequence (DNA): TGTGCCAGCAGCGAGTTACAGGGGTGGTCAGATACGCAGTATTTT. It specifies CASSELQGWSDTQYF.

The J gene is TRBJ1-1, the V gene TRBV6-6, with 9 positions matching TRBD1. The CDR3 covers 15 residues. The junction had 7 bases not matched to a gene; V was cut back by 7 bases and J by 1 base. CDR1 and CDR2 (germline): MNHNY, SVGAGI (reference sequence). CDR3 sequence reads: CASMWTGASNTEAFF. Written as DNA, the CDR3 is TGTGCCAGCATGTGGACAGGGGCCTCGAACACTGAAGCTTTCTTT.

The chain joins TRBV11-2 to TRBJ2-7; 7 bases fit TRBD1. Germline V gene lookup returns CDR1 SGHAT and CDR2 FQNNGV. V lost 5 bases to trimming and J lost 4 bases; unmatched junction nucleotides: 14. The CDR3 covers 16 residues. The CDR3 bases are TGTGCCAGCAGCCCACTCTCCGCCGGGACAGTTTACGAGCAGTACTTC. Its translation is CASSPLSAGTVYEQYF.

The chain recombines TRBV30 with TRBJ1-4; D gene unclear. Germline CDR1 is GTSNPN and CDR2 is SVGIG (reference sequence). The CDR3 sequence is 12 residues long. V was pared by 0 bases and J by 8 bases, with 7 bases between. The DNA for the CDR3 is TGTGCCTGGAGTGTCGGCGGAGAAAAACTGTTTTTT. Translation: CAWSVGGEKLFF.

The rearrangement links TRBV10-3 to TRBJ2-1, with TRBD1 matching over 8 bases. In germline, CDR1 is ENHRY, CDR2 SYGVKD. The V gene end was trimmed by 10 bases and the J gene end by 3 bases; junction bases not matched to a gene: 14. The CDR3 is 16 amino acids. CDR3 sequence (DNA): TGTGCCACCCTAACAATGACAGGGGCTAGCTACAATGAGCAGTTCTTC. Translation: CATLTMTGASYNEQFF.

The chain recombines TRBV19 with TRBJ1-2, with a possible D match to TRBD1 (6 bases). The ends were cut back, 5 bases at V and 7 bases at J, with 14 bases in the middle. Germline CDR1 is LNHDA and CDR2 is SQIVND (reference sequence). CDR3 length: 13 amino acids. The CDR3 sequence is CASSSLDRAGYTF. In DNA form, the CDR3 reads TGTGCCAGTAGTTCCTTGGACAGAGCTGGCTACACCTTC.

CDR3 nucleotides: TGTGCCTGTGATACTAGCGGGGGCTACGAGCAGTACTTC. Its translation: CACDTSGGYEQYF. This chain uses TRBV30 with TRBJ2-7; the match to TRBD2 covers 11 bases. J lost 3 bases, V lost 6 bases, and 4 bases had no gene match. This CDR3 comprises 13 residues. Germline V gene sequence: CDR1 GTSNPN, CDR2 SVGIG (reference sequence).

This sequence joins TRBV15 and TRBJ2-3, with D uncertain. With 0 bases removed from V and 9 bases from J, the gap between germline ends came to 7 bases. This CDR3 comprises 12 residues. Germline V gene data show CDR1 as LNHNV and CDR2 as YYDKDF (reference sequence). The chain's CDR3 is CATSRETLTQYF. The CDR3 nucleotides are TGTGCCACCAGCAGAGAGACCCTAACGCAGTATTTT.

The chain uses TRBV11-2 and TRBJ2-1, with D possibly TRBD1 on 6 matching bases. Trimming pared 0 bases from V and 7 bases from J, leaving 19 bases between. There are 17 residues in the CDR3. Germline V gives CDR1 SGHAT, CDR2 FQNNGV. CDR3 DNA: TGTGCCAGCAGCTTAGAACAGGACCCCACAGGGAAAAATGAGCAGTTCTTC. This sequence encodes CASSLEQDPTGKNEQFF.

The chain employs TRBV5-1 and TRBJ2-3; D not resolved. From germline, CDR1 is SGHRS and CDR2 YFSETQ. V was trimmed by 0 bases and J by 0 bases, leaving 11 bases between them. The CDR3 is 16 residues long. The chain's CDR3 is CASSLVGSTSTDTQYF. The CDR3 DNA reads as TGCGCCAGCAGCTTGGTGGGGTCTACTAGCACAGATACGCAGTATTTT.

The CDR3 is CASSQDFRFSGVAIEAFF. The CDR3 nucleotides are TGCGCCAGCAGCCAAGATTTTCGGTTTAGTGGGGTGGCTATCGAAGCTTTCTTT. The V and J genes are TRBV4-1 and TRBJ1-1; D gene ambiguous. Germline V gives CDR1 MGHRA, CDR2 YSYEKL. The CDR3 is made up of 18 amino acids. Trimming removed 0 bases at V and 8 bases at J, with 25 bases between.

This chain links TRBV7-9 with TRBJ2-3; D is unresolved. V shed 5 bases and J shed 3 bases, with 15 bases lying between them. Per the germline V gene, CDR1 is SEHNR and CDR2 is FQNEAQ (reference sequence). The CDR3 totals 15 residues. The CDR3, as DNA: TGTGCCAGCAGCCGCCGGGTGGGAAAAACAGATACGCAGTATTTT. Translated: CASSRRVGKTDTQYF.

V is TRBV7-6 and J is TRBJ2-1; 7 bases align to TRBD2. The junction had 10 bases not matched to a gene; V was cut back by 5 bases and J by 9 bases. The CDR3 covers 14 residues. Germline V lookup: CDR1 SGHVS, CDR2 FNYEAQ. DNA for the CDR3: TGTGCCAGCAGCCTGGGGGGGGAGGCTGGTGAGCAGTTCTTC. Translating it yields CASSLGGEAGEQFF.

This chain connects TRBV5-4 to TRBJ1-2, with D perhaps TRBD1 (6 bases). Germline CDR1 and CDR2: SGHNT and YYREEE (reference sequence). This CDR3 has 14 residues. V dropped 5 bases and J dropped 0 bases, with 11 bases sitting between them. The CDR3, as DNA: TGTGCCAGCAGTCCGGACAGCACTAACTATGGCTACACCTTC. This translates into CASSPDSTNYGYTF.

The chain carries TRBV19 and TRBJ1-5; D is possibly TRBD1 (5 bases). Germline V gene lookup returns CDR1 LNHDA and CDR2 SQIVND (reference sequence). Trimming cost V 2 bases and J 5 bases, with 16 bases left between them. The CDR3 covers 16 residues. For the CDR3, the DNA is TGTGCCAGTAGTATAAGGTTGGGAGGGACGGATCAGCCCCAGCATTTT. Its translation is CASSIRLGGTDQPQHF. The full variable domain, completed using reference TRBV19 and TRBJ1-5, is DGGITQSPKYLFRKEGQNVTLSCEQNLNHDAMYWYRQDPGQGLRLIYYSQIVNDFQKGDIAEGYSVSREKKESFPLTVTSAQKNPTAFYLCASSIRLGGTDQPQHFGDGTRLSIL.

The CDR3 here is CASSQAVGGYTF. As DNA, the CDR3 is TGCGCCAGCAGCCAGGCGGTCGGCGGCTACACCTTC. The chain has TRBV4-1 and TRBJ1-2, with no clear D. With 3 bases removed from V and 8 bases from J, the gap between germline ends came to 10 bases. Germline V gene lookup returns CDR1 MGHRA and CDR2 YSYEKL. The CDR3 loop spans 12 amino acids.

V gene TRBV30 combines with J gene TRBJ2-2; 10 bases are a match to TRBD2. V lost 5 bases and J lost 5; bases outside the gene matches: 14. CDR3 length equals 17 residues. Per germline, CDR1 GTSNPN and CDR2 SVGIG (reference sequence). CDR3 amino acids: CAWDGASGGRGTGELFF. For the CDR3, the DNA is TGTGCCTGGGATGGGGCTAGCGGGGGTCGAGGGACCGGGGAGCTGTTTTTT.